This T cell receptor beta chain was captured by sequencing in a study of cytomegalovirus exposure and HLA in healthy donors. Remarks on this clone: Its target is unknown.

General study findings and limits: Investigators reported fewer than 200 TCR beta chains as tied to cytomegalovirus. In an earlier analysis, most TCR beta V segments were productive about 87% or about 30% of the time. Follow-up analysis seemed to connect common viral pathogens with several of the most significant clusters identified.

Vbeta (60) and Jbeta (13) primers were used in the PCR. Here immunoSEQ multiplex PCR was the method, and the copy in TCRdb shows in-frame clones only, minus some. Altogether 85,000 to 100,000 clones are present, approximately 80% being singletons, with the ten largest covering over 3%. The TCR originated in a man aged 35 to 55 in good health and CMV-seronegative. Sequenced: PBMCs.

CDR3 protein: CSVEEGGPNTEAFF. The DNA for the CDR3 is TGCAGCGTTGAAGAAGGAGGGCCGAACACTGAAGCTTTCTTT. This rearrangement joins TRBV29-1 to TRBJ1-1; no firm D call. The V end lost 0 bases, the J end lost 1 base, and 9 bases lay between the germline ends. Germline loops: CDR1 SQVTM, CDR2 ANQGSEA. The CDR3 has 14 residues.